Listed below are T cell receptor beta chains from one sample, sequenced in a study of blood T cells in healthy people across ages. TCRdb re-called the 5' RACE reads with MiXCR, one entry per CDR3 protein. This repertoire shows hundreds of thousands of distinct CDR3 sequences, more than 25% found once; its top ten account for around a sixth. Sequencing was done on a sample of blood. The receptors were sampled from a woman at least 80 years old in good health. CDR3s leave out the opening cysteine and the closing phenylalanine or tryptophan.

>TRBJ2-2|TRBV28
ASSQGSLPGELF
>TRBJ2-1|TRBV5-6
ASSLARGQGPLNSYNEQF
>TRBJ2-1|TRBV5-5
ASTRSPGRSYNEQF
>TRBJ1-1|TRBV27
ASSLTGRTTEAF
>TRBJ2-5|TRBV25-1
ASRAAGGTRRTQY
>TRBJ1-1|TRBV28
ASSGDRADTEAF
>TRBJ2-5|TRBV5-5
ASSPMIGRTETQY
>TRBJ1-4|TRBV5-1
ASSLAGSLWENEKLF
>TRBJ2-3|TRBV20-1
SARTGSGIDTRY
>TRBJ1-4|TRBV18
ASSSGLNEKLF
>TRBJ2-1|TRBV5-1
ASSWPLAGGLDEQF
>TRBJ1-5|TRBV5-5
ASSLTVQNQPQH